This entry lists 20 T cell receptor beta chains sequenced from one sample in a study of shared clonotypes between healthy human individuals. Only in-frame clones appear in the TCRdb table, and some are missing; sequencing was by immunoSEQ multiplex PCR. The table has some 500,000 clones, roughly four fifths seen once; the top ten hold 12%. The sample comprised PBMCs. These receptor sequences come from a woman aged 40 to 50 in good health. Some clones in this sample may be carry-over from other donors' samples.

The CDR3: CASSLEGEGETQYF. CDR3 sequence (DNA): TGTGCCAGCAGCTTAGAGGGGGAGGGGGAGACCCAGTACTTC. The J gene is TRBJ2-5, the V gene TRBV13, with D maybe TRBD2 (7 bases). Germline V lookup: CDR1 PRHDT, CDR2 FYEKMQ (reference sequence). Between the trimmed V and J ends, which lost 1 base and 5 bases, there was a span of 11 bases. The CDR3 loop spans 14 amino acids. Full variable domain (remainder filled in from reference TRBV13 and TRBJ2-5): AAGVIQSPRHLIKEKRETATLKCYPIPRHDTVYWYQQGPGQDPQFLISFYEKMQSDKGSIPDRFSAQQFSDYHSELNMSSLELGDSALYFCASSLEGEGETQYFGPGTRLLVL.

The chain couples TRBV5-1 to TRBJ1-1, with 10 bases matching TRBD1. The trim removed 5 bases at V and 6 bases at J, leaving 10 bases unmatched. The germline V gene has CDR1 SGHRS and CDR2 YFSETQ. CDR3 size: 15 residues. The CDR3 DNA sequence: TGCGCCAGCAGACTAGGGACAGGGGCAAACCCTGAAGCTTTCTTT. Protein: CASRLGTGANPEAFF.

The CDR3 coding sequence is TGTGCCAGCACTACCGCAAGACTAGCGGGAGGTAATGAGCAGTTCTTC. The encoded protein is CASTTARLAGGNEQFF. The chain has TRBV28 and TRBJ2-1; 13 nucleotides align to TRBD2. The CDR3 extends over 16 amino acids. V gave up 7 bases and J gave up 7 bases; unmatched junction bases: 10. Per the germline V gene, CDR1 is MDHEN and CDR2 is SYDVKM.

The J gene is TRBJ2-6, the V gene TRBV30, with D possibly matching TRBD1 (5 bases). The CDR3 extends over 15 amino acids. The germline gives CDR1 GTSNPN, CDR2 SVGIG (reference sequence). V shed 0 bases and J shed 1 base, with 7 bases lying between them. The CDR3 here is CAWSVKGSGANVLTF. In DNA, the CDR3 is TGTGCCTGGAGTGTGAAGGGGTCTGGGGCCAACGTCCTGACTTTC.

The rearrangement joins TRBV5-4 to TRBJ2-1, with 8 nucleotides matching TRBD2. Germline-derived CDR1 and CDR2 are SGHNT and YYREEE (reference sequence). The CDR3 is 15 residues long. After removal of 1 base from V and 10 bases from J, the junction contained 10 bases not matched to a gene. The CDR3 is CASSLMGLGLGEQFF. As DNA, the CDR3 is TGTGCCAGCAGCTTGATGGGACTAGGCCTAGGCGAGCAGTTCTTC.

This clone was seen once. The V call is TRBV6-6, the J call TRBJ1-2, with D hard to call. Germline V CDR1 and CDR2: MNHNY, SVGAGI (reference sequence). The CDR3 has 14 amino acids. The CDR3 sequence: CDPYGDDYLYGYTF. The CDR3 DNA reads as TGTGATCCTTATGGAGATGATTACCTCTATGGCTACACCTTC.

This clone was seen just once. The V call is TRBV29-1, the J call TRBJ2-7, with no clear D. The CDR3 consists of 12 residues. Germline CDR1 is SQVTM and CDR2 is ANQGSEA. Deletions cut 4 bases from V and 3 bases from J, with 10 bases between. CDR3: CSVVWLSYEQYF. The DNA for the CDR3 is TGCAGCGTTGTTTGGCTAAGCTACGAGCAGTACTTC.

V usage is TRBV11-2 and J usage is TRBJ2-7; D not resolved. CDR3 size: 8 residues. From germline, CDR1 is SGHAT and CDR2 FQNNGV. Between the trimmed V and J ends, which lost 9 bases and 4 bases, there was a span of 1 base. CDR3: CASYEQYF. The CDR3 nucleotides are TGTGCCAGTTACGAGCAGTACTTC. Full variable domain (rest looked up from reference TRBV11-2 and TRBJ2-7): EAGVAQSPRYKIIEKRQSVAFWCNPISGHATLYWYQQILGQGPKLLIQFQNNGVVDDSQLPKDRFSAERLKGVDSTLKIQPAKLEDSAVYLCASYEQYFGPGTRLTVT.

This clone was recorded many times. The V call is TRBV5-1, the J call TRBJ1-2, with D hard to call. CDR3 length: 13 residues. Deletions cut 0 bases from V and 8 bases from J, with 11 bases between. Germline V CDR1 and CDR2: SGHRS, YFSETQ. The CDR3, as DNA: TGCGCCAGCAGCTTGGCGGCGACTAGCGGCTACACCTTC. The encoded protein is CASSLAATSGYTF.

The table lists this clone with many counts. This CDR3 is also generated by other DNA sequences in the sample. The chain couples TRBV5-1 to TRBJ2-1; 12 nucleotides agree with TRBD2. The CDR3 length is 18 residues. Germline CDR1 is SGHRS and CDR2 is YFSETQ. V shed 0 bases and J 2 bases; nucleotides not matched to a gene: 6. The CDR3 loop reads CASSLETSGSSAYNEQFF. The CDR3 coding sequence is TGCGCCAGCAGCTTGGAGACTAGCGGGAGCAGCGCCTACAATGAGCAGTTCTTC.

This chain connects TRBV28 to TRBJ1-5, with D possibly matching TRBD1 (5 bases). Germline CDR1 and CDR2: MDHEN and SYDVKM. This CDR3 spans 11 amino acids. The V end was cut by 10 bases, the J end by 4 bases, with 8 bases between. The CDR3 loop is CATGWNQPQHF. DNA for the CDR3: TGTGCCACAGGGTGGAATCAGCCCCAGCATTTT. The full variable domain, with the rest looked up from reference TRBV28 and TRBJ1-5, is DVKVTQSSRYLVKRTGEKVFLECVQDMDHENMFWYRQDPGLGLRLIYFSYDVKMKEKGDIPEGYSVSREKKERFSLILESASTNQTSMYLCATGWNQPQHFGDGTRLSIL.

Details on this clone: Germline and junction disagree at one end, which may indicate a read error. Other DNA sequences in this specimen translate into the identical CDR3. The V gene is TRBV29-1, the J gene TRBJ2-7; perhaps TRBD2 as D (6 bases). The CDR3 loop spans 13 amino acids. Germline CDR1 is SQVTM and CDR2 is ANQGSEA. CDR3 in amino acids: CSVSRGSSYEQYF. CDR3 bases: TGCAGCGTCAGCCGGGGGAGCTCCTATGAGCAGTACTTC.

Points on this clone: A much bigger clone sits one base away, suggesting this may be a read error. The chain recombines TRBV6-1 with TRBJ2-5; 8 nucleotides line up with TRBD2. The CDR3 totals 16 residues. Per germline, CDR1 MNHNS and CDR2 SASEGT. The CDR3 region has the DNA TGTGCCAGCAGTGAGGGGGGTAGCGGGGTACAAGAGACCCAGCACTTC. Encoded protein: CASSEGGSGVQETQHF.

This clone was counted a single time. This chain's CDR3 is CASSQRTTGVGATGELFF. The CDR3 DNA follows: TGTGCCAGCTCACAACGAACCACAGGGGTGGGCGCCACCGGGGAGCTGTTTTTT. V and J are TRBV18 and TRBJ2-2; 7 bases are a match to TRBD1. V shed 4 bases, J shed 4 bases, and the junction held 15 bases outside the gene matches. CDR1 KGHSH and CDR2 LQKENI come from the germline V gene. This CDR3 region has 18 residues.

Concerning this clone: A far larger clone lies a single base away; this is likely a read error. This chain connects TRBV5-4 to TRBJ1-2, with a tentative D call TRBD1 (6 bases). Germline V gene lookup returns CDR1 SGHNT and CDR2 YYREEE (reference sequence). V lost 7 bases and J 0 bases, leaving 13 bases between the germline ends. The CDR3 totals 14 residues. The CDR3 bases are TGTGCCAGCGGCAGGGACACGGCTAACTATGGCTACACCTTC. Translating gives CASGRDTANYGYTF.

This clone was detected only once. The CDR3 nucleotides read TGTGCCAGCAGCCCGAGGACAGGGACTGGAAACACCATATATTTT. It codes for CASSPRTGTGNTIYF. The J gene is TRBJ1-3, the V gene TRBV9, with 8 bases fitting TRBD1. V trimming: 4 bases; J trimming: 2 bases; junction bases outside the gene matches: 5. CDR3 size: 15 residues. Germline-derived CDR1 and CDR2 are SGDLS and YYNGEE.

J is TRBJ2-1 and V is TRBV9, with TRBD2 matching over 9 bases. The CDR3 covers 14 residues. CDR1 is SGDLS, CDR2 YYNGEE, per germline. V was pared by 4 bases and J by 3 bases, with 2 bases of the junction left unmatched. In DNA form, the CDR3 reads TGTGCCAGCAGCCCGACTAGCGGCTACAATGAGCAGTTCTTC. Protein sequence: CASSPTSGYNEQFF.

The gene calls are TRBV7-3 and TRBJ2-3, with 8 bases fitting TRBD2. Per the germline V gene, CDR1 is SGHTA and CDR2 is FQGTGA. The CDR3 loop spans 15 amino acids. V gave up 5 bases and J gave up 4 bases; unmatched junction bases: 8. CDR3 in amino acids: CASSLSGMISDTQYF. The CDR3 DNA is TGTGCCAGCAGCCTTAGCGGGATGATTTCAGATACGCAGTATTTT.

As concerns this clone: A much larger clone differs from this one at a single base, so this may be a read error. The rearrangement joins TRBV5-6 to TRBJ1-2; D perhaps matches TRBD1 (5 bases). The CDR3 spans 15 residues. Germline V gene lookup returns CDR1 SGHDT and CDR2 YYEEEE. CDR3 in amino acids: CASSSTRQIPYSYTF. The CDR3 nucleotides read TGTGCCAGCAGCTCGACCCGACAGATACCCTATAGCTACACCTTC.

Details on this clone: A far larger clone lies a single base away; this is likely a read error. CDR3 sequence reads: CASSREGGNHEQYF. The CDR3 DNA reads TGTGCCAGCAGCCGCGAGGGGGGGAACCACGAGCAGTACTTC. This chain uses TRBV4-2 with TRBJ2-7, with D perhaps matching TRBD2 (7 bases). V gave up 4 bases and J gave up 5 bases, with 15 bases separating them. The length of the CDR3 is 14 residues. Germline V gene data show CDR1 as LGHNA and CDR2 as YNFKEQ.